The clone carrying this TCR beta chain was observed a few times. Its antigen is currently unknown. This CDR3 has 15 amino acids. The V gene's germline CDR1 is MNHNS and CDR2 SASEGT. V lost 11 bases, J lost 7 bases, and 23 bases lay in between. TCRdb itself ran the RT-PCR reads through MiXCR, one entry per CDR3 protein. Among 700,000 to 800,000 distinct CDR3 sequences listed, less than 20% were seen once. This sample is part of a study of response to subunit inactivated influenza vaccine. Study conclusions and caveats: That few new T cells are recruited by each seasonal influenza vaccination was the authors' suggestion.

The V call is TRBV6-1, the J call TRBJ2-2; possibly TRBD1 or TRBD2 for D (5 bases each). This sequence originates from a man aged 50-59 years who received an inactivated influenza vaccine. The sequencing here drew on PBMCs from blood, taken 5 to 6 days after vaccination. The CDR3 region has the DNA TGTGCCTCTTATCCGGGACCGTCCTTTGGCGGGGAGCTGTTTTTT. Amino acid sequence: CASYPGPSFGGELFF.